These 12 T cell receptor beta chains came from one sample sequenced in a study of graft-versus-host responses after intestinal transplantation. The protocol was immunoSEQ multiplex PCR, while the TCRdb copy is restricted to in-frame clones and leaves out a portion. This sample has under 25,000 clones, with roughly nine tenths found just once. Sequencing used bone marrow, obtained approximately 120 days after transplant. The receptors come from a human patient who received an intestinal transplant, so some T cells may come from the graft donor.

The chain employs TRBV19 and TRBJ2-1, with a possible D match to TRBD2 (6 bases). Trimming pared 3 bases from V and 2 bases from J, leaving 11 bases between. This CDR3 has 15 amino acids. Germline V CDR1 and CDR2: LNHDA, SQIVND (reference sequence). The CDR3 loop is CASSMELAAYNEQFF. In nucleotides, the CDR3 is TGTGCCAGTAGTATGGAACTAGCCGCCTACAATGAGCAGTTCTTC.

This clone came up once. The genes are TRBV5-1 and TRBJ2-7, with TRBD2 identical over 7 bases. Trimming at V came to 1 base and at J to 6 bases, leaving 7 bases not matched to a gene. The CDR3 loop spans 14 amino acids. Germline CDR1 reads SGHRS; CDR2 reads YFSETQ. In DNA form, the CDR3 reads TGCGCCAGCAGCTTGCTTGGGAGGGCAGTCGAGCAGTACTTC. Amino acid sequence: CASSLLGRAVEQYF.

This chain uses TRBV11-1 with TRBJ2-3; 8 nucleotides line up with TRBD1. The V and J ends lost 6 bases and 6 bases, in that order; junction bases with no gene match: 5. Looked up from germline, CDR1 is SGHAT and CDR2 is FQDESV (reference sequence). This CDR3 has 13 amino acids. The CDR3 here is CASRDRVGDTQYF. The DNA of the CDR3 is TGTGCCAGCAGGGACAGGGTTGGGGATACGCAGTATTTT.

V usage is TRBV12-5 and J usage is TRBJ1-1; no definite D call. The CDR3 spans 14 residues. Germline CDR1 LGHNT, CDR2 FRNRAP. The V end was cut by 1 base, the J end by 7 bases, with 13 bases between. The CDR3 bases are TGTGCTAGTGGTTTGGCCTCCCGGACGGGTGAAGCTTTCTTT. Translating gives CASGLASRTGEAFF.

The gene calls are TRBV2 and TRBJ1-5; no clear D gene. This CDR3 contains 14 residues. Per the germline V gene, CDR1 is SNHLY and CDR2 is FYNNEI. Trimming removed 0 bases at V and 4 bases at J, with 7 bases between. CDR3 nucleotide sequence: TGTGCCAGCAGTGAAGCGCTCCCGAATCAGCCCCAGCATTTT. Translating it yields CASSEALPNQPQHF. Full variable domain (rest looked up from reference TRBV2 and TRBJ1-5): EPEVTQTPSHQVTQMGQEVILRCVPISNHLYFYWYRQILGQKVEFLVSFYNNEISEKSEIFDDQFSVERPDGSNFTLKIRSTKLEDSAMYFCASSEALPNQPQHFGDGTRLSIL.

DNA for the CDR3: TGCGCCAGCAGTGCGGATGCCGGGACAAGCTCCTACAATGAGCAGTTCTTC. This gives the protein CASSADAGTSSYNEQFF. The rearrangement links TRBV10-1 to TRBJ2-1, with D maybe TRBD1 (6 bases). The CDR3 runs 17 residues. Between the trimmed V and J ends, which lost 4 bases and 0 bases, there was a span of 16 bases. Per germline, CDR1 WNHNN and CDR2 SYGVQD (reference sequence).

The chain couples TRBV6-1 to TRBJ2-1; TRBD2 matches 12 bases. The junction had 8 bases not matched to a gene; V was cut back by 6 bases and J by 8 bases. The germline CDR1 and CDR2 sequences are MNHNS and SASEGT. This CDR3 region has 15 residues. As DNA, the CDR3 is TGTGCCAGCAGGGCTAGCGGGAGGGCCGGGGATGAGCAGTTCTTC. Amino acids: CASRASGRAGDEQFF.

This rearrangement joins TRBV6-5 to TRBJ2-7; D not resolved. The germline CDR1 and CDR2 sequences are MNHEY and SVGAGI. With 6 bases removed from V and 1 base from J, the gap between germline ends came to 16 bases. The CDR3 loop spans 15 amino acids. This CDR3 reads CASSQDALSSYEQYF. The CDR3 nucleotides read TGTGCCAGCAGCCAGGACGCTCTATCGTCCTACGAGCAGTACTTC.

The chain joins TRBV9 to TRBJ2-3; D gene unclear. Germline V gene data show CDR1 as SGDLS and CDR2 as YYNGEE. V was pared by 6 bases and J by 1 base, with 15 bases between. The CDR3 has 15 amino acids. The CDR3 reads CASKERESGTDTQYF. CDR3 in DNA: TGTGCCAGCAAAGAAAGAGAGTCTGGCACAGATACGCAGTATTTT.

In nucleotides, the CDR3 is TGTGCCAGCAGCCAAGGATCGACCTACGAGCAGTACTTC. It translates to CASSQGSTYEQYF. This rearrangement joins TRBV14 to TRBJ2-7; D gene unclear. The germline CDR1 and CDR2 sequences are SGHDN and FVKESK. V lost 1 base and J lost 2, with 6 bases in between. CDR3 length equals 13 residues.

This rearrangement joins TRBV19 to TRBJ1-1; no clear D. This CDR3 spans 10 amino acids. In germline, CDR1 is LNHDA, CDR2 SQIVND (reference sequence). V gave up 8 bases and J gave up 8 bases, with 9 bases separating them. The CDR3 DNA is TGTGCCAGTGGCGGATTCGAAGCTTTCTTT. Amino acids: CASGGFEAFF.

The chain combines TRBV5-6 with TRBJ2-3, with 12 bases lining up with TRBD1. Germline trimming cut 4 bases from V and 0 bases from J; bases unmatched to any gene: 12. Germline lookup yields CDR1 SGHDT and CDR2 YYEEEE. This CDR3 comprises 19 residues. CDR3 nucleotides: TGTGCCAGCAGCCCAGGGACAGGGGGCGTTCGAGGAAGCACAGATACGCAGTATTTT. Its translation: CASSPGTGGVRGSTDTQYF.